A single sample gave rise to the 12 T cell receptor beta chains below, sequenced in a study of cytomegalovirus exposure and HLA in healthy donors. The PCR ran on 60 Vbeta and 13 Jbeta primers. The data were produced by immunoSEQ multiplex PCR, yet TCRdb's version contains in-frame clones alone and is incomplete. The repertoire includes nearly 200,000 clones, approximately 80% of them detected once, and about 0.094% sits in the top ten. What was sequenced was PBMCs. These TCRs come from a boy aged 2-15 years in good health and CMV-seronegative.

This clone turned up a few times. V usage is TRBV5-6 and J usage is TRBJ2-3, with 7 bases fitting TRBD1. The CDR3 is 13 residues long. V lost 4 bases and J lost 6; bases outside the gene matches: 5. CDR1 and CDR2 from the germline V gene are SGHDT and YYEEEE. The CDR3 is CASSLTGSDTQYF. The CDR3 coding sequence is TGTGCCAGCAGCCTGACAGGGTCGGATACGCAGTATTTT.

V and J are TRBV4-2 and TRBJ1-2, with D unresolved. The germline V and J ends were trimmed by 2 bases and 1 base, with 14 bases remaining between them. The CDR3 covers 16 residues. Per germline, CDR1 LGHNA and CDR2 YNFKEQ. This CDR3 is CASSQPRVADNYGYTF. The CDR3 DNA reads TGTGCCAGCAGCCAACCTCGGGTAGCAGATAACTATGGCTACACCTTC.

This clone was picked up one time. The chain links TRBV7-2 to TRBJ2-3; 11 bases fit TRBD1. V lost 5 bases, J lost 10 bases, and 14 bases stayed unmatched. Germline V gene lookup returns CDR1 SGHTA and CDR2 FQGNSA. The CDR3 is made up of 16 amino acids. DNA of the CDR3: TGTGCCAGCAGCCTAGTAGGGACAGGGGGTTCTATTGCGCAGTATTTT. Protein sequence: CASSLVGTGGSIAQYF.

In regard to this clone: This sample includes further DNA sequences coding for the same CDR3. The rearrangement links TRBV7-9 to TRBJ2-2; D perhaps matches TRBD1 (5 bases). CDR1 and CDR2 (germline): SEHNR, FQNEAQ (reference sequence). V lost 0 bases and J lost 7, with 15 bases in between. CDR3 size: 16 residues. The CDR3 reads CASSLAGQGVGGELFF. The CDR3 nucleotides are TGTGCCAGCAGCTTAGCGGGGCAGGGTGTCGGCGGGGAGCTGTTTTTT.

The chain carries TRBV7-2 and TRBJ2-7; 12 bases are shared with TRBD2. The CDR3 is 17 amino acids. Germline V gives CDR1 SGHTA, CDR2 FQGNSA. Unmatched junction bases numbered 14, after V lost 5 bases and J lost 6 bases. The CDR3 loop reads CASSRGTSGSKGGEQYF. CDR3 bases: TGTGCCAGCAGCCGCGGGACTAGCGGGTCCAAGGGGGGCGAGCAGTACTTC.

The chain employs TRBV19 and TRBJ1-6, with D hard to call. From germline, CDR1 is LNHDA and CDR2 SQIVND (reference sequence). This CDR3 contains 17 residues. V was cut by 6 bases and J by 7 bases, with 22 bases left in between. The DNA of the CDR3 is TGTGCCAGTAGGTTCTTCACGGAGGGCCCTGGCAATTCACCCCTCCACTTT. Translated: CASRFFTEGPGNSPLHF. Based on the CDR3 plus reference TRBV19 and TRBJ1-6, the full variable domain is DGGITQSPKYLFRKEGQNVTLSCEQNLNHDAMYWYRQDPGQGLRLIYYSQIVNDFQKGDIAEGYSVSREKKESFPLTVTSAQKNPTAFYLCASRFFTEGPGNSPLHFGNGTRLTVT.

The chain couples TRBV5-6 to TRBJ1-5; D not certain. The germline V gene encodes CDR1 SGHDT and CDR2 YYEEEE. The CDR3 sequence is 14 residues long. Deletions cut 2 bases from V and 0 bases from J, with 6 bases between. The CDR3 loop reads CASSLRGSNQPQHF. The DNA of the CDR3 is TGTGCCAGCAGCTTAAGAGGTAGCAATCAGCCCCAGCATTTT.

This clone was counted a single time. The chain carries TRBV7-2 and TRBJ2-3, with 7 bases that match TRBD1. The CDR3 is 13 residues long. V dropped 5 bases and J dropped 4; count of bases not matched to a gene: 3. Germline loops: CDR1 SGHTA, CDR2 FQGNSA. This CDR3 reads CASSIGTADTQYF. In nucleotides, the CDR3 is TGTGCCAGCAGCATAGGGACAGCAGATACGCAGTATTTT.

This chain connects TRBV5-6 to TRBJ2-3; 9 bases map to TRBD2. V shed 0 bases and J 1 base; nucleotides not matched to a gene: 3. The germline CDR1 and CDR2 sequences are SGHDT and YYEEEE. The CDR3 loop spans 16 amino acids. The CDR3 sequence is CASSLDPSGGTDTQYF. The DNA for the CDR3 is TGTGCCAGCAGCTTGGATCCTAGCGGGGGCACAGATACGCAGTATTTT.

V usage is TRBV11-2 and J usage is TRBJ2-5; possibly TRBD2 for D (6 bases). The CDR3 runs 14 residues. The V and J ends lost 0 bases and 4 bases respectively, with 9 bases between them. Germline V gives CDR1 SGHAT, CDR2 FQNNGV. The CDR3 reads CASSLDWGGETQYF. The CDR3 DNA reads TGTGCCAGCAGCTTAGATTGGGGAGGAGAGACCCAGTACTTC.

This chain joins TRBV11-2 and TRBJ1-1; D gene ambiguous. This CDR3 comprises 11 residues. The germline gives CDR1 SGHAT, CDR2 FQNNGV. Trimming removed 5 bases at V and 5 bases at J, with 6 bases between. The CDR3 DNA sequence: TGTGCCAGCAGCGTTCGTACTGAAGCTTTCTTT. This translates into CASSVRTEAFF. The full variable domain, its missing parts supplied by reference TRBV11-2 and TRBJ1-1, is EAGVAQSPRYKIIEKRQSVAFWCNPISGHATLYWYQQILGQGPKLLIQFQNNGVVDDSQLPKDRFSAERLKGVDSTLKIQPAKLEDSAVYLCASSVRTEAFFGQGTRLTVV.

A single count supports this clone. The chain couples TRBV12-5 to TRBJ2-1; TRBD2 matches at 11 bases. CDR1 and CDR2 from the germline V gene are LGHNT and FRNRAP. Trimming at V came to 5 bases and at J to 2 bases, leaving 14 bases not matched to a gene. The CDR3 is 19 amino acids. The CDR3 protein is CASGPSRGPSGGTYNEQFF. The DNA for the CDR3 is TGTGCTAGTGGTCCATCCAGGGGTCCTAGCGGGGGGACCTACAATGAGCAGTTCTTC.